This TCR beta chain was obtained from a study of identical twins. Trimming removed 8 bases from V and 6 bases from J, with 4 bases in between. This CDR3 is 10 amino acids long. The germline gives CDR1 MDHEN, CDR2 SYDVKM. TCRdb reanalysed the 5' RACE reads using MiXCR and keeps one entry per CDR3 protein. The sample includes some 590,000 distinct CDR3 sequences, just under 10% of them seen just once. In addition, the sample was reused for a study of yellow fever vaccine responses in identical twins.

The receptor's source is a woman aged 18-30 years in good health. This chain links TRBV28 with TRBJ2-2; D unclear. The sequencing input was PBMCs. The CDR3 DNA reads as TGTGCCAGCCAGTCCGGGGAGCTGTTTTTT. Residues: CASQSGELFF.